This T cell receptor beta chain was found in a study of blood T cell repertoires in COVID-19. Only in-frame clones appear in the TCRdb table, and some are missing; sequencing was by immunoSEQ multiplex PCR. The data contain 150,000 to 170,000 clones, roughly four fifths of them singletons. V lost 0 bases to trimming and J lost 6 bases, with 6 bases between them. The CDR3 extends over 11 amino acids. From germline, CDR1 is GTSNPN and CDR2 SVGIG (reference sequence). V and J are TRBV30 and TRBJ2-7; maybe TRBD2 (5 bases). This clonotype originated in a man of 80 years or more with acute or convalescent COVID-19. Specimen: peripheral blood. CDR3 loop: CAWSVAAEQYF. Here the CDR3 DNA reads TGTGCCTGGAGTGTAGCGGCCGAGCAGTACTTC.